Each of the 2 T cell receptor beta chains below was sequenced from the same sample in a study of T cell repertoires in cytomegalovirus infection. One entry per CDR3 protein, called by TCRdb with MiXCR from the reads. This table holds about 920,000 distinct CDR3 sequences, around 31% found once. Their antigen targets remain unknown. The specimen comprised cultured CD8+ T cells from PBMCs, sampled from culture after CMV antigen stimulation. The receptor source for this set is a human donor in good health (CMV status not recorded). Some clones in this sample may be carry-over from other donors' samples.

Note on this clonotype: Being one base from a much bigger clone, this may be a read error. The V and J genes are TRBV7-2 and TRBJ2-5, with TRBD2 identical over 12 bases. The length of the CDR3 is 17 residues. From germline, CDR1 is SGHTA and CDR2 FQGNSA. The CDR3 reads CAGSLLLAGGLQETQYF. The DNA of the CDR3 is TGTGCCGGCAGCTTACTGCTAGCGGGGGGGCTGCAAGAGACCCAGTACTTC.

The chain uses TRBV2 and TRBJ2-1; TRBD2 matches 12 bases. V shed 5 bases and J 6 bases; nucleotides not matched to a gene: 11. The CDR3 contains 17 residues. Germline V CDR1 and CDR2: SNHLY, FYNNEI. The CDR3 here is CASSKRASGGAGNEQFF. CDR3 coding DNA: TGTGCCAGCAGTAAGAGGGCTAGCGGGGGGGCCGGCAATGAGCAGTTCTTC.